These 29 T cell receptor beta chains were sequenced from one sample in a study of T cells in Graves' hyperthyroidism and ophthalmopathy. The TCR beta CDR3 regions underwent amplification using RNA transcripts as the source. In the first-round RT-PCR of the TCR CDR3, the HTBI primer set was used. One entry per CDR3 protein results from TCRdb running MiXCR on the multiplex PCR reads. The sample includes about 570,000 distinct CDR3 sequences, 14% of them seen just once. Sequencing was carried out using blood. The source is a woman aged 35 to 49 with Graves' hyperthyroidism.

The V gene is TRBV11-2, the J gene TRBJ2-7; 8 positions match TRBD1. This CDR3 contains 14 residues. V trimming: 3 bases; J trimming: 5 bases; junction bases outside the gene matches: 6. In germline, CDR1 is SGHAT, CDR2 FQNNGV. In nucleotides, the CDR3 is TGTGCCAGCAGCTTCTCAGGGGGCCACAACGAGCAGTACTTC. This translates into CASSFSGGHNEQYF.

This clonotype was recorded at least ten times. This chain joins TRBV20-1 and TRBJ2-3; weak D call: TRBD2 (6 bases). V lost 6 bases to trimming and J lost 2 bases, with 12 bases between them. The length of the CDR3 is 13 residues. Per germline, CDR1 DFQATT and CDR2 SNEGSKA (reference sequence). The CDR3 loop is CSASGLNTDTQYF. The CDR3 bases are TGCAGTGCAAGCGGGCTCAACACAGATACGCAGTATTTT.

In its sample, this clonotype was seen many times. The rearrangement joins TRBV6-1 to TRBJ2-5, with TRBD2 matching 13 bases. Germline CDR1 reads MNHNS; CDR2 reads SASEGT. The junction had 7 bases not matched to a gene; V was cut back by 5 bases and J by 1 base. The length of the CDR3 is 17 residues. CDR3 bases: TGTGCCAGCAGTCCCCCACTAGCGGGAGGGATCCAAGAGACCCAGTACTTC. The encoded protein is CASSPPLAGGIQETQYF.

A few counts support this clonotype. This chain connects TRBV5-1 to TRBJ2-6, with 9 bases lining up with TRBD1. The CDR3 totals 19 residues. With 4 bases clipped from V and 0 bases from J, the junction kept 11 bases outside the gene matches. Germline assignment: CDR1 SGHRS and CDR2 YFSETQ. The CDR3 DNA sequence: TGCGCCAGCAGCGCTGTCGGGACAGGGATTCCCTCTGGGGCCAACGTCCTGACTTTC. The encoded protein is CASSAVGTGIPSGANVLTF. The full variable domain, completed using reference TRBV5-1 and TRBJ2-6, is KAGVTQTPRYLIKTRGQQVTLSCSPISGHRSVSWYQQTPGQGLQFLFEYFSETQRNKGNFPGRFSGRQFSNSRSEMNVSTLELGDSALYLCASSAVGTGIPSGANVLTFGAGSRLTVL.

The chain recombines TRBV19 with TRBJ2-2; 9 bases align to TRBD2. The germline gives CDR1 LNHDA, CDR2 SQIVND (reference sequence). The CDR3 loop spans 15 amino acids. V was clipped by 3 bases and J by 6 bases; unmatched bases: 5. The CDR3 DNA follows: TGTGCCAGTAGTATGCGGCGGGAGGGTGCCGGGGAGCTGTTTTTT. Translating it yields CASSMRREGAGELFF.

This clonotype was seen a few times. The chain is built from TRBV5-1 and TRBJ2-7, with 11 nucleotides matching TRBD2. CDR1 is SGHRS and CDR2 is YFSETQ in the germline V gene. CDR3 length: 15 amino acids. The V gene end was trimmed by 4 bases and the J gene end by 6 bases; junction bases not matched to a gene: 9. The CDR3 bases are TGCGCCAGCAGCCCGGGGATAGCGGGAGGGTCCGAGCAGTACTTC. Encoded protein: CASSPGIAGGSEQYF.

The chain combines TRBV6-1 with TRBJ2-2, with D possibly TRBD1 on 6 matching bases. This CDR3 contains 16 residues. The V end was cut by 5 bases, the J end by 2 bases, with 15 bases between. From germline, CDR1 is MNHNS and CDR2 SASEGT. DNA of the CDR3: TGTGCCAGCAGTCCCGGGACAAGGGTCAACACCGGGGAGCTGTTTTTT. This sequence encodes CASSPGTRVNTGELFF.

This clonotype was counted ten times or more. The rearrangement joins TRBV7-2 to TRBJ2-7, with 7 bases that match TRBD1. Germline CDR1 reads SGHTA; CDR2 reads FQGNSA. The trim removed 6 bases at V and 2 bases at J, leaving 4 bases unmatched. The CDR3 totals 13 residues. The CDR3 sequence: CASSRQGTYEQYF. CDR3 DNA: TGTGCCAGCAGTCGACAGGGTACCTACGAGCAGTACTTC.

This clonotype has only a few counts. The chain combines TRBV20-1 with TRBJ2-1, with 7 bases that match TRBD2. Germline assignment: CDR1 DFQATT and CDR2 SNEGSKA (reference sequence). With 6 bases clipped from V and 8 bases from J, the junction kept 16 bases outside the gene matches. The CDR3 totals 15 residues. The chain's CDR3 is CSAEWTLGGYDEQFF. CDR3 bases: TGCAGTGCCGAGTGGACTTTGGGAGGGTATGATGAGCAGTTCTTC.

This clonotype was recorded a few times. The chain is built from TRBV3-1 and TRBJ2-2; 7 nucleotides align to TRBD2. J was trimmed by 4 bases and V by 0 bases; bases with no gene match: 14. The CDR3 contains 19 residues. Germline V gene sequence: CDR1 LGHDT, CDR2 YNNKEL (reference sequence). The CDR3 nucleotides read TGTGCCAGCAGCCAAGAGGTTTCTCGCGCGGGAGTCTCCACCGGGGAGCTGTTTTTT. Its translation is CASSQEVSRAGVSTGELFF. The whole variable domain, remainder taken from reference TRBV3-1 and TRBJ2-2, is DTAVSQTPKYLVTQMGNDKSIKCEQNLGHDTMYWYKQDSKKFLKIMFSYNNKELIINETVPNRFSPKSPDKAHLNLHINSLELGDSAVYFCASSQEVSRAGVSTGELFFGEGSRLTVL.

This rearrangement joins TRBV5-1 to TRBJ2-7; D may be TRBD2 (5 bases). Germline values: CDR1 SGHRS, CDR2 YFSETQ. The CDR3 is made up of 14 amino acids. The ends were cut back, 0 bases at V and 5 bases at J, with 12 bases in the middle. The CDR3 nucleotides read TGCGCCAGCAGCTTGGGGGGAGTAAGGGACGAGCAGTACTTC. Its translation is CASSLGGVRDEQYF.

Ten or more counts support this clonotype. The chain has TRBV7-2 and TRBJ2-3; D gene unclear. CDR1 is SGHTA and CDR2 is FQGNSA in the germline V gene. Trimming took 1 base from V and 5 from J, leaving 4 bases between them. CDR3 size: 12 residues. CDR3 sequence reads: CASSLGVDTQYF. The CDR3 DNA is TGTGCCAGCAGCTTAGGAGTAGATACGCAGTATTTT. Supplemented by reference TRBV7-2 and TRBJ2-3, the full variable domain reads GAGVSQSPSNKVTEKGKDVELRCDPISGHTALYWYRQSLGQGLEFLIYFQGNSAPDKSGLPSDRFSAERTGGSVSTLTIQRTQQEDSAVYLCASSLGVDTQYFGPGTRLTVL.

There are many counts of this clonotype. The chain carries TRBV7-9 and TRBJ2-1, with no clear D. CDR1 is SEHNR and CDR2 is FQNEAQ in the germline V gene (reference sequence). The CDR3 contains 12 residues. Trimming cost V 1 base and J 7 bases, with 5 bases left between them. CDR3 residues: CASSLGSNEQFF. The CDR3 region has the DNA TGTGCCAGCAGCTTAGGTTCGAATGAGCAGTTCTTC.

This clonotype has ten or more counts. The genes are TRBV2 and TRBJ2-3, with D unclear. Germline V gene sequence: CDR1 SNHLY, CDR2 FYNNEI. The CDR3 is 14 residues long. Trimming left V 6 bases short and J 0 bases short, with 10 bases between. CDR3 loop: CASSGADSTDTQYF. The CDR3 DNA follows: TGTGCCAGCAGCGGTGCAGATAGCACAGATACGCAGTATTTT.

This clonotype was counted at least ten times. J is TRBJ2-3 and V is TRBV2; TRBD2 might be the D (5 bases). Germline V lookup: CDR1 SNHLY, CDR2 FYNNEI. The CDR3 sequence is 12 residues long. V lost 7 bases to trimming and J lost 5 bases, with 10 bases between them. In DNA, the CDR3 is TGTGCCAGCAAGTGGGCGGGAGATACGCAGTATTTT. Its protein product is CASKWAGDTQYF.

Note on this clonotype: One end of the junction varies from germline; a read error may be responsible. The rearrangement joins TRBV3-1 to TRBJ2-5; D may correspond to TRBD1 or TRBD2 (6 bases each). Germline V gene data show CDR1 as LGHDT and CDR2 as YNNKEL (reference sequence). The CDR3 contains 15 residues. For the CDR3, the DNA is TGTGCCAGCGGCCAAGGAGGGACAATTAAAGAGACCCAGTACTTC. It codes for CASGQGGTIKETQYF.

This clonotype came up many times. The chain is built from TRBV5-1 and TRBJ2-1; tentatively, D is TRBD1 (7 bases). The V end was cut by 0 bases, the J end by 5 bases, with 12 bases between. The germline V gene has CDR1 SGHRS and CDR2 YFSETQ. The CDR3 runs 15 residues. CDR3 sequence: CASSLVSRGDNEQFF. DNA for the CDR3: TGCGCCAGCAGCTTGGTGAGCAGGGGGGACAATGAGCAGTTCTTC.

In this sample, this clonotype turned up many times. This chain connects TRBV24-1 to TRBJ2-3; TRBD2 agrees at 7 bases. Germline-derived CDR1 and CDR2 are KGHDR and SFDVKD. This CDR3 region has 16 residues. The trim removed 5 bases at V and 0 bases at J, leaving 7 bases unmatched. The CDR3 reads CATSASRGGSTDTQYF. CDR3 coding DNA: TGTGCCACCAGTGCGTCCCGGGGAGGGAGCACAGATACGCAGTATTTT.

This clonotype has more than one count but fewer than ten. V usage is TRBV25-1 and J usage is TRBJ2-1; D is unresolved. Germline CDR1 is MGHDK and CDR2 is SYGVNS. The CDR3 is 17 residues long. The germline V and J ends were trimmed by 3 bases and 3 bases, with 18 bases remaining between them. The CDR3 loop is CASSDPSVAVGYNEQFF. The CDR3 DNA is TGTGCCAGCAGTGATCCCTCTGTGGCGGTAGGCTACAATGAGCAGTTCTTC.

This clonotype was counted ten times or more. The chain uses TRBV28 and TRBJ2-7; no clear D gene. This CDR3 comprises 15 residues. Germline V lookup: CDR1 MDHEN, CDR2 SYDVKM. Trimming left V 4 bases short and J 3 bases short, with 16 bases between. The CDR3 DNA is TGTGCCAGCAGTTACCAACGAGGACGGATCTACGAGCAGTACTTC. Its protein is CASSYQRGRIYEQYF.

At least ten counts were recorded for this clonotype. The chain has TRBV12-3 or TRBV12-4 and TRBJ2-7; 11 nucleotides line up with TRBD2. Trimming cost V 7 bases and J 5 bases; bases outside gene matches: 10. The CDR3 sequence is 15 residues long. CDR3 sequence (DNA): TGTGCCAGCACCGGGCCTAGCGGGAGGTTCAACGAGCAGTACTTC. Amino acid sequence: CASTGPSGRFNEQYF.

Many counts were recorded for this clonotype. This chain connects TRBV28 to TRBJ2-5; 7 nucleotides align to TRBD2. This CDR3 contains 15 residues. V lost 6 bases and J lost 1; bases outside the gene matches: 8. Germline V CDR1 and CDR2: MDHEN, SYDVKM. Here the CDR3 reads CASRSTSSLQETQYF. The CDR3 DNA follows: TGTGCCAGCAGATCGACTAGCAGCCTCCAAGAGACCCAGTACTTC.

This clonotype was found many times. The CDR3 DNA reads as TGTGCCAGCAGTTTTTTGGGCAGCACTGAAGCTTTCTTT. Translation: CASSFLGSTEAFF. The chain combines TRBV28 with TRBJ1-1, with no clear D. V gave up 3 bases and J gave up 4 bases, with 9 bases separating them. CDR3 length: 13 residues. Germline CDR1 MDHEN, CDR2 SYDVKM. The variable domain in full, with the rest retrieved from reference TRBV28 and TRBJ1-1, is DVKVTQSSRYLVKRTGEKVFLECVQDMDHENMFWYRQDPGLGLRLIYFSYDVKMKEKGDIPEGYSVSREKKERFSLILESASTNQTSMYLCASSFLGSTEAFFGQGTRLTVV.

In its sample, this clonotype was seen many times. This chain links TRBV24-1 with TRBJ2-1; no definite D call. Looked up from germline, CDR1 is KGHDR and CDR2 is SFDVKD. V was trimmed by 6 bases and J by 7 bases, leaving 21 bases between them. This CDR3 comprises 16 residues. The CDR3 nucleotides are TGTGCCACCAGTTCCCCCCAGCCCTCCGAAGGGAATGAGCAGTTCTTC. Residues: CATSSPQPSEGNEQFF.

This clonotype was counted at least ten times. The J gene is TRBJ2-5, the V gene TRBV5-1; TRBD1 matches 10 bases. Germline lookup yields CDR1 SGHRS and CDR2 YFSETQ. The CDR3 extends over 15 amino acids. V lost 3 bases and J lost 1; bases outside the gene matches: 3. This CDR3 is CASSSRTGGQETQYF. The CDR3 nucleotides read TGCGCCAGCAGCTCAAGGACAGGGGGCCAAGAGACCCAGTACTTC.

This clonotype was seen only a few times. In DNA, the CDR3 is TGTGCCAGCAGCTTGGGGGACAGCCCCTACAATGAGCAGTTCTTC. This codes for CASSLGDSPYNEQFF. This chain connects TRBV7-9 to TRBJ2-1; 7 positions agree with TRBD1. Germline V gene data show CDR1 as SEHNR and CDR2 as FQNEAQ (reference sequence). The CDR3 has 15 residues. The junction had 4 bases not matched to a gene; V was cut back by 3 bases and J by 2 bases.

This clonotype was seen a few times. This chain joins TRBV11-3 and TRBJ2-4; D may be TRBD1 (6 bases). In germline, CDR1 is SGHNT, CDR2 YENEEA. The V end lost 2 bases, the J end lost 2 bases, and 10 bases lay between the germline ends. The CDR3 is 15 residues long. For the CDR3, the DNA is TGTGCCAGCAGCTTACCGCAGGGGACCAAAAACATTCAGTACTTC. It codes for CASSLPQGTKNIQYF.

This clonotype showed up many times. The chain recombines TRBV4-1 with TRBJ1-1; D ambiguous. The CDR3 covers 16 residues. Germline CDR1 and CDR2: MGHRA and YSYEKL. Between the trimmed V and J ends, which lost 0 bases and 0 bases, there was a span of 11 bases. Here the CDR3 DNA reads TGCGCCAGCAGCCAAGAAGTTTGGCTGTTGAACACTGAAGCTTTCTTT. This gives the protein CASSQEVWLLNTEAFF.

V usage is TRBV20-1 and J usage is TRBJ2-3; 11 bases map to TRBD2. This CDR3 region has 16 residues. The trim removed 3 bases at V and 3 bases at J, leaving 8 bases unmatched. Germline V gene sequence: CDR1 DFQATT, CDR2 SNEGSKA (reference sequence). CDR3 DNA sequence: TGCAGTGCTAGCTTAGCGGGAGGGCCTAGGACAGATACGCAGTATTTT. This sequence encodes CSASLAGGPRTDTQYF.